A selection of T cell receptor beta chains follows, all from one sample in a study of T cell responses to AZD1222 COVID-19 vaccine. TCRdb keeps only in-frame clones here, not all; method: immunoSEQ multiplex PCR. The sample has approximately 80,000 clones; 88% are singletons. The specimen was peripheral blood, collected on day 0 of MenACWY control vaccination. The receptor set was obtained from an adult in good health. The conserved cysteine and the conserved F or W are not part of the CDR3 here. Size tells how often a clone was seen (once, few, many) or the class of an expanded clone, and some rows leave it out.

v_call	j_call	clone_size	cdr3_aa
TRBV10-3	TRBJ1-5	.	AISGRAGGNQPQH
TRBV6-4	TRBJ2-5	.	ASSEGCGGEMETQY
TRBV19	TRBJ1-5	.	ASSIRGARQPQH
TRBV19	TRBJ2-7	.	ASSTLDKSSYEQY
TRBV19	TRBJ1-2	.	ASRGQVWGYT
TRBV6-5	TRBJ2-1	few	ASTSPGGHEQF
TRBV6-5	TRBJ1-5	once	ASNNRGGQPQH
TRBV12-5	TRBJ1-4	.	ASGLYRDRKNEKLF
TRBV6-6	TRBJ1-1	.	ASSSSQGAAF
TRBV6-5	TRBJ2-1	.	ASRQSRDYNEQF
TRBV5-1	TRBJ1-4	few	ASSNSGQLNEKLF
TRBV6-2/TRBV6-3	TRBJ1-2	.	ASSRDSFYGYT
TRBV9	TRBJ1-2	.	ASSVDRAADGYT
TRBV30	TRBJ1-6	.	AWSVPQGGYNSPLH
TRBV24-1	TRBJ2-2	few	ATSDLGQGPGELF
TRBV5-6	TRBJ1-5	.	ASSGQGAPNQPQH
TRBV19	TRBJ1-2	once	ASSIGGGKGYT
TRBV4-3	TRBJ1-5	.	ASSQDGFSGTGQPQH
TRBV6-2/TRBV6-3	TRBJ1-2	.	ASSGQGYGYT
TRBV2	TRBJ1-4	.	ASSSGAHEKLF
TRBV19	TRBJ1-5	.	ASGGGHNQPQH
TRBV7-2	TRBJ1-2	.	ASSLGGDYGYT
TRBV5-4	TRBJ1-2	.	ASSPPGQLVYGYT
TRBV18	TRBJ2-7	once	ASSYRASSYEQY
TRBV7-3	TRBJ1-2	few	ASSPDRNYGYT
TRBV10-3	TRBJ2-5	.	AISDSAGGQETQY
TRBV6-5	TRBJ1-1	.	ASSRDGTQNTEAF
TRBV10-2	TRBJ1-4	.	ATAGGTDEKLF
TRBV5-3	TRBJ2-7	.	ASKNALPEEQY
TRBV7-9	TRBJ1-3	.	ASSLVRGTIY
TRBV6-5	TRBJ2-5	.	ASSYSFSLLQETQY
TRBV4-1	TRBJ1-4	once	ASSQIGIVTTNEKLF
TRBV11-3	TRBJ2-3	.	ASSLGASGGDTQY
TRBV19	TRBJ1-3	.	ASSTGQTNSGNTIY
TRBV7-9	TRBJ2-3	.	AGQAGPTDTQY
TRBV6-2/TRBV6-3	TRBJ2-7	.	ASSYSTGEQY
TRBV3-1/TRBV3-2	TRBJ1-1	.	ASSHGSMNTEAF
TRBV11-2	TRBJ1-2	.	ASSPGGVTYGYT
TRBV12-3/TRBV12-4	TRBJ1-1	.	ASTPGREAF
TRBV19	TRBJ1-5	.	ASSTGSQPQH
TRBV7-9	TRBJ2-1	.	ASSPPLSGGYNEQF
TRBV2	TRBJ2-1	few	ASSPGQGNNEQF
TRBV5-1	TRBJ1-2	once	ASSLRLGGDEFGYT
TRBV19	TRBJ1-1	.	ASSISVSRNTEAF
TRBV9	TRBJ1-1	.	ASSVGVVNTEAF
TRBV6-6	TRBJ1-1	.	ASRPGATEAF
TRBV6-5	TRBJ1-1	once	ASKQGAVTEAF
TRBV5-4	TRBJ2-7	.	ASSHPPGEQY
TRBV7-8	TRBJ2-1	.	ASLEYGNNEQF
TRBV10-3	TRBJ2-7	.	AISDWTGNGAEQY
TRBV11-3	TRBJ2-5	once	ASSWDSQETQY
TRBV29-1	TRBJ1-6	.	SVGDPVYNSPLH
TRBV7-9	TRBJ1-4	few	ASSLGQGATNEKLF
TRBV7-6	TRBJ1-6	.	ASSSNNSPLH
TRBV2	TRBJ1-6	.	ASSEALGSANSPLH